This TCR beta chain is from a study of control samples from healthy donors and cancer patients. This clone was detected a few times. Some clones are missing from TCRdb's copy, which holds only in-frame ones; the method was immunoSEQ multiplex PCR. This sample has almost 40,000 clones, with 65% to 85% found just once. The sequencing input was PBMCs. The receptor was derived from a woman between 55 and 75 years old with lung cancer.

The CDR3 sequence: CASSITEDTEAFF. The CDR3, as DNA: TGTGCCAGTAGTATCACGGAAGACACTGAAGCTTTCTTT. This chain links TRBV19 with TRBJ1-1; D ambiguous. CDR1 and CDR2 from the germline V gene are LNHDA and SQIVND (reference sequence). There are 13 residues in the CDR3. V lost 3 bases and J lost 3, with 8 bases in between.